This T cell receptor beta chain stems from a study of low-dose radiotherapy and immunotherapy resistance in tumors. Study summary: For Cohort 1, fractions of 0.5 Gy were given every 2 weeks, reaching 6.5 Gy overall. Individuals in Cohort 2 had 1 Gy per fraction every two weeks, adding up to 13 Gy over 26 weeks.

CDR3 length: 13 amino acids. The V gene end was trimmed by 8 bases and the J gene end by 11 bases; junction bases not matched to a gene: 13. Germline-derived CDR1 and CDR2 are LNHDA and SQIVND (reference sequence). TRAV- and TRBV-specific primers primed first-strand cDNA, covering alpha and beta chains. TCR amplification involved about 21 PCR cycles with a constant-region primer and V-primer adapter. It was by in vitro transcription that isolated mRNA was amplified. TCRdb processed the reads anew with MiXCR; each CDR3 protein has one entry. The repertoire holds about 82,000 distinct CDR3 sequences, with 15% to 20% as singletons. In the case of this clonotype: Only one base separates this from a far larger clonotype, so it likely reflects a read error.

Time point in this sample: before trial treatment. Administered to the donors were nivolumab, ipilimumab, aspirin, low-dose cyclophosphamide and low-dose radiotherapy. The source is a male donor with prostate cancer. The chain joins TRBV19 to TRBJ2-5, with 8 bases identical to TRBD2. The sequenced sample was PBMCs, obtained before treatment. The CDR3 sequence is CASSGGALFEQYF. CDR3 DNA sequence: TGTGCCAGTTCCGGGGGGGCCCTGTTTGAGCAGTACTTC.